Below, 9 T cell receptor beta chains from the same sample are listed, as sequenced in a study of CD8 T cells in ankylosing spondylitis. Study-wide points: There was a TCR beta motif, made of several highly homologous variants, that appeared characteristic of ankylosing spondylitis blood.

TCRdb independently ran MiXCR on the 5' RACE reads; one entry per CDR3 protein. The data hold fewer than 750,000 distinct CDR3 sequences, with around 20% observed a single time. No cognate antigen is known for these TCRs. Sequences were obtained from blood, either unsorted or a sorted T cell fraction (not recorded which). These receptors all stem from a male donor with ankylosing spondylitis.

The CDR3 loop reads CSAPRSRGTGELFF. CDR3 coding DNA: TGCAGTGCTCCCCGGTCGCGAGGCACCGGGGAGCTGTTTTTT. The V and J genes are TRBV20-1 and TRBJ2-2, with D uncertain. CDR1 and CDR2 from the germline V gene are DFQATT and SNEGSKA (reference sequence). V was clipped by 5 bases and J by 4 bases, with 14 bases between them. The CDR3 has 14 amino acids.

This chain connects TRBV11-2 to TRBJ2-3, with 8 bases lining up with TRBD1. After removal of 4 bases from V and 0 bases from J, the junction contained 9 bases not matched to a gene. This CDR3 comprises 17 residues. Germline CDR1 and CDR2: SGHAT and FQNNGV. The CDR3 loop reads CASSSRTGSDSTDTQYF. CDR3 nucleotides: TGTGCCAGCAGCTCTCGGACAGGGAGTGATAGCACAGATACGCAGTATTTT.

The chain joins TRBV7-9 to TRBJ2-5; the match to TRBD2 covers 7 bases. The CDR3 contains 16 residues. V was pared by 5 bases and J by 2 bases, with 11 bases of the junction left unmatched. The V gene's germline CDR1 is SEHNR and CDR2 FQNEAQ (reference sequence). The CDR3 loop is CASSTGGLAAQETQYF. Written as DNA, the CDR3 is TGTGCCAGCAGCACTGGAGGGCTAGCGGCACAAGAGACCCAGTACTTC.

This clonotype was seen a handful of times. J is TRBJ2-5 and V is TRBV4-3; 8 nucleotides agree with TRBD2. This CDR3 is built from 15 residues. Germline CDR1 reads LGHNA; CDR2 reads YSLEER. V shed 1 base, J shed 5 bases, and the junction held 6 bases outside the gene matches. The chain's CDR3 is CASSQGIPGGETQYF. DNA of the CDR3: TGCGCCAGCAGCCAAGGGATCCCGGGAGGGGAGACCCAGTACTTC.

The chain joins TRBV2 to TRBJ1-5, with D perhaps TRBD1 (6 bases). Germline-derived CDR1 and CDR2 are SNHLY and FYNNEI. This CDR3 has 16 amino acids. V was cut by 3 bases and J by 4 bases, with 16 bases left in between. The CDR3 bases are TGTGCCAGCAGTGACCACCCACAGGGCTCTAATCAGCCCCAGCATTTT. This codes for CASSDHPQGSNQPQHF.

The gene calls are TRBV27 and TRBJ2-7, with a weak D call TRBD2 (5 bases). CDR3 length equals 18 residues. Trimming cost V 2 bases and J 4 bases, with 24 bases left between them. Per germline, CDR1 MNHEY and CDR2 SMNVEV (reference sequence). The CDR3 sequence is CASSLPPWFSVGLYEQYF. The CDR3 bases are TGTGCCAGCAGTTTACCCCCCTGGTTTAGCGTTGGCCTATACGAGCAGTACTTC.

The chain links TRBV11-2 to TRBJ2-3; D perhaps matches TRBD2 (6 bases). Trimming took off 2 bases at V and 4 bases at J, with 13 bases between the two ends. The V gene's germline CDR1 is SGHAT and CDR2 FQNNGV. The CDR3 sequence is 15 residues long. CDR3 region: CASSLMSGGPDTQYF. CDR3 DNA: TGTGCCAGCAGCTTAATGTCCGGGGGTCCAGATACGCAGTATTTT. The variable domain in full, with the rest retrieved from reference TRBV11-2 and TRBJ2-3, is EAGVAQSPRYKIIEKRQSVAFWCNPISGHATLYWYQQILGQGPKLLIQFQNNGVVDDSQLPKDRFSAERLKGVDSTLKIQPAKLEDSAVYLCASSLMSGGPDTQYFGPGTRLTVL.

The V gene is TRBV2, the J gene TRBJ2-2; D possibly matches TRBD1 or TRBD2 (6 bases each). CDR3 size: 16 residues. Germline CDR1 is SNHLY and CDR2 is FYNNEI. The V gene lost 8 bases and the J gene lost 1 base, with 17 bases spanning the gap. The CDR3 is CASGLRGHLNTGELFF. DNA of the CDR3: TGTGCCAGCGGACTAAGGGGACACCTGAACACCGGGGAGCTGTTTTTT.

This clonotype was observed many times. The chain is built from TRBV5-1 and TRBJ2-7; 10 bases map to TRBD2. Germline assignment: CDR1 SGHRS and CDR2 YFSETQ. The trim removed 5 bases at V and 4 bases at J, leaving 9 bases unmatched. The CDR3 spans 15 residues. The CDR3 coding sequence is TGCGCCAGCAGAGCCGGTCCTAGCGGGAGTTACGAGCAGTACTTC. It is translated as CASRAGPSGSYEQYF.